This section outlines one T cell receptor (beta chain) sequence together with its context. Its cognate antigen has yet to be identified. Base qualities are not provided; no much larger clone lies one nucleotide away. This record comes from a study of blood T cell repertoires in COVID-19 (dated by TCRdb to the early 2020s). Looking at the study overall: Samples covering the acute and convalescent phases of COVID-19 were provided by collaborators in the United States, Italy and Spain. The material from the prospective study consisted of cDNA or gDNA derived from T cells, B-cell-depleted T cells, or PBMCs. Subjects who had been exposed to COVID-19, were actively infected with it, or had recovered from it provided the deeply sampled blood TCRbeta repertoires that made up the dataset. The repertoires were released in a freely available public database meant as a resource for research on the immune response to SARS-CoV-2. The samples were drawn from two sources: the first 160 participants of the ongoing ImmuneRACE study, and 1,200 or so subjects contributed by 6 global collaborators. Nearly every sample came with metadata listing a de-identified subject ID, COVID-19 status, age in years and sex. Where HLA class I and class II types were available, the types were taken from metadata supplied by the sample provider, not from assay-based typing.

TCRbeta CDR3 regions were amplified from genomic DNA using the immunoSEQ Assay, a bias-controlled multiplex PCR. The authors' pipeline ran thus. Within the assay, amplification of reference gene primers was used to estimate how many nucleated cells each sample contained. Sequence reads were collapsed and filtered to measure the absolute abundance of every unique TCRbeta CDR3 rearrangement. For each sample, productive Simpson clonality was calculated as the square root of Simpson's diversity index across productive rearrangements. The table was pulled from immuneACCESS by TCRdb, which kept in-frame rearrangements only. Such tables lose some clones; where checked, under half of the loss comes from unresolved V genes, and the rest has no known cause. V, J and clone size were drawn from that table, and D and trimming were deduced from the DNA. In this sample the table shows about 75,000 clones, 88% of which occur a single time. The top ten clonotypes cover 15% to 20% of the sample.

Collaborating institutions collected whole blood in K2EDTA tubes following their own protocols. For TCRbeta analysis, collaborator samples were shipped as frozen whole blood, as isolated PBMCs, or as DNA extracted from either sample type. The germline V gene encodes CDR1 SGDLS and CDR2 YYNGEE. The CDR3 runs 17 amino acids, cysteine and phenylalanine included. This entry keeps only the CDR3 DNA: 51 bases, framed from base 1. The germline ends are 13 bases apart after V is trimmed by 0 bases and J by 0 bases. General study outcomes and caveats: The quantity of clinical and demographic metadata differed by source and by participant and was supplied without curation.

The sequenced material came from peripheral blood. This sequence was found in a human donor in a cohort sampled during active COVID-19. The chain links TRBV9 with TRBJ2-1, and possibly TRBD1, on 6 matching bases. The DNA sequence follows: TGTGCCAGCAGCGTAGGGGTGAGGGGGAGCTCCTACAATGAGCAGTTCTTC. This yields the protein CASSVGVRGSSYNEQFF.